Below, one T cell receptor (beta chain) is given with its context. This entry belongs to a study of blood T cells in healthy people across ages. Germline V gene lookup returns CDR1 DFQATT and CDR2 SNEGSKA (reference sequence). V lost 3 bases to trimming and J lost 4 bases; unmatched junction nucleotides: 5. The CDR3 length is 13 residues. Sample-barcoded 5' priming and a J-beta primer mix drove a second PCR of roughly 6 to 12 cycles. Each CDR3 protein gets one entry after TCRdb re-called the 5' RACE reads with MiXCR. Of hundreds of thousands of distinct CDR3 sequences in the sample, more than 50% are singletons; the top ten hold under 30%.

Sequenced material: blood. The V gene is TRBV20-1, the J gene TRBJ1-2; 7 nucleotides align to TRBD1. This clonotype originated in a middle-aged man in good health. This CDR3 reads CSASKGAIYGYTF. As DNA, the CDR3 is TGCAGTGCTAGCAAGGGGGCGATCTATGGCTACACCTTC.